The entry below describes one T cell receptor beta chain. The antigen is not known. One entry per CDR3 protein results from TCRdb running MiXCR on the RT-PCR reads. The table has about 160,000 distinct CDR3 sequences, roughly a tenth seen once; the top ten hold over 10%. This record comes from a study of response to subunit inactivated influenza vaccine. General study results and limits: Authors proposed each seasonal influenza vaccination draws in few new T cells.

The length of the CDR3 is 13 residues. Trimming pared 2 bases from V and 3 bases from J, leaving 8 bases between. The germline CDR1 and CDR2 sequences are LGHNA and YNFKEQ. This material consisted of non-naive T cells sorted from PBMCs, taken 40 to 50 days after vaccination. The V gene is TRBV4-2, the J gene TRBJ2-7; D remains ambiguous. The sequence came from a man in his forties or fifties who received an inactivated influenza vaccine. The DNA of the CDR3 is TGTGCCAGCAGCCAATTCCTGAACTACGAGCAGTACTTC. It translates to CASSQFLNYEQYF.